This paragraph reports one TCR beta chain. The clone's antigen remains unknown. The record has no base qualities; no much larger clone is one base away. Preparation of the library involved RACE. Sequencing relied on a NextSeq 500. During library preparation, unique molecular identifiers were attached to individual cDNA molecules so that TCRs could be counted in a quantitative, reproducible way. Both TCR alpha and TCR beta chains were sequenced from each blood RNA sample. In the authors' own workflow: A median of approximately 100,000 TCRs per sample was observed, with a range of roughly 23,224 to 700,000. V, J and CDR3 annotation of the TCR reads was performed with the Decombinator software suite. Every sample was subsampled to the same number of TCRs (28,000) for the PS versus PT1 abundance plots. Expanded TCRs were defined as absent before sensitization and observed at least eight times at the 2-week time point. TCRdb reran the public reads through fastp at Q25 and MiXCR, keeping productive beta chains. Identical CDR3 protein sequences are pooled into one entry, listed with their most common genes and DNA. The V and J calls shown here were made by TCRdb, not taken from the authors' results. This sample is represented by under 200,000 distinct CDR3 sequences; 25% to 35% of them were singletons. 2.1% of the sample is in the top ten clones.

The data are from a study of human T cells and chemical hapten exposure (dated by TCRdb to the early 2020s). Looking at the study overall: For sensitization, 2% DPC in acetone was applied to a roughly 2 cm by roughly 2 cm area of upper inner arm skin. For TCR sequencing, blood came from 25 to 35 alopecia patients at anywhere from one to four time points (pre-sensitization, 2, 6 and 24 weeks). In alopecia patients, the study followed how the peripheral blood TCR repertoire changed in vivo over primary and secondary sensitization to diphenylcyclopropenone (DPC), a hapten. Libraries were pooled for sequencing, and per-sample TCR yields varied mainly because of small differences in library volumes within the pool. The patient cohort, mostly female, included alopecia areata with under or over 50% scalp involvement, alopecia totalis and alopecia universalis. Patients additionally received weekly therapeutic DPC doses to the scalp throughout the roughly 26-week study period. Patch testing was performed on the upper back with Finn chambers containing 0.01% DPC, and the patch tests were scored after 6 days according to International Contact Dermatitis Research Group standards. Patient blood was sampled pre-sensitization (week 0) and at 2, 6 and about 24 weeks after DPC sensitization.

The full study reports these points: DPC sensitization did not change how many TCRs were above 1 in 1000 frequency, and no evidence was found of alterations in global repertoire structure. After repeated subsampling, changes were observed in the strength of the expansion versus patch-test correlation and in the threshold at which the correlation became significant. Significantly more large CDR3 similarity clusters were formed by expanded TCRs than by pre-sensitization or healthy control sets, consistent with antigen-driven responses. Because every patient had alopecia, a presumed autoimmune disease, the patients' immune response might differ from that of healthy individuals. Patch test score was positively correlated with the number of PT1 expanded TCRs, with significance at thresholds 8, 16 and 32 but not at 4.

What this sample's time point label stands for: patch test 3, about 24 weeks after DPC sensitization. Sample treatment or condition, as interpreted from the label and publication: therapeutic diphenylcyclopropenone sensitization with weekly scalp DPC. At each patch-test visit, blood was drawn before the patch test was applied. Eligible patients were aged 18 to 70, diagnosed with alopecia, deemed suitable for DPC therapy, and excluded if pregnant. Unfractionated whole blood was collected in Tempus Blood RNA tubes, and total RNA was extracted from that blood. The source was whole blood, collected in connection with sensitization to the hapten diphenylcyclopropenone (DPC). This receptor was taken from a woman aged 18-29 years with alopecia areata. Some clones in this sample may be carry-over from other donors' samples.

The DNA is TGTGCCAGCAGCTTAGTAGCGGGGGGCCGGGGTGAGCAGTTCTTC. Translated, it reads CASSLVAGGRGEQFF. The chain is assembled from TRBV7-2 and TRBJ2-1; 10 central nucleotides agree with TRBD2. CDR3 length: 15 amino acids, cysteine to phenylalanine. Of the read, only the CDR3 DNA is kept; its 45 bases are in frame from base 1. The germline V gene supplies CDR1 SGHTA and CDR2 FQGNSA. Compared with germline, V lacks 1 base and J lacks 9 bases; bases without a gene match: 6. The CDR3 plus the reference TRBV7-2 and TRBJ2-1 genes for the other parts give the full variable domain: GAGVSQSPSNKVTEKGKDVELRCDPISGHTALYWYRQSLGQGLEFLIYFQGNSAPDKSGLPSDRFSAERTGGSVSTLTIQRTQQEDSAVYLCASSLVAGGRGEQFFGPGTRLTVL.